A selection of T cell receptor beta chains follows, all from one sample in a study of T cells in Graves' hyperthyroidism and ophthalmopathy. Via MiXCR, TCRdb re-called the multiplex PCR reads, giving one row per CDR3 protein. This repertoire shows approximately 600,000 distinct CDR3 sequences, about a sixth found once; its top ten account for over 3.5%. Sample: blood. The receptors were sampled from a woman in her twenties or thirties with Graves' hyperthyroidism. CDR3s include the opening cysteine and the closing phenylalanine or tryptophan. The D gene is left open where the match is weak. Only part of the rows carry a size: once, few, many, or a class if the clone is expanded.

V gene: TRBV28
J gene: TRBJ2-1
D gene: NA
clone size: few
CDR3 DNA: TGTGCCAGCAGTTTACGGGACTGGTTCTTC
CDR3 protein: CASSLRDWFF

V gene: TRBV4-1
J gene: TRBJ2-3
D gene: NA
clone size: few
CDR3 DNA: TGCGCCAGCAGCCAAGCCGGCCCTAGATTCACAGATACGCAGTATTTT
CDR3 protein: CASSQAGPRFTDTQYF

V gene: TRBV11-2
J gene: TRBJ2-1
D gene: NA
clone size: few
CDR3 DNA: TGTGCCAGCAGCTTAGGGCTCTCAGGGGGGTACAATGAGCAGTTCTTC
CDR3 protein: CASSLGLSGGYNEQFF

V gene: TRBV27
J gene: TRBJ2-3
D gene: TRBD2
clone size: NA
CDR3 DNA: TGTGCCAGCAGTTTATTGGGACTAGCGGGAGTCAACACAGATACGCAGTATTTT
CDR3 protein: CASSLLGLAGVNTDTQYF

V gene: TRBV28
J gene: TRBJ2-5
D gene: NA
clone size: NA
CDR3 DNA: TGTGCCAGCAGTTTTGGCTCAGGCAGACACCAAGAGACCCAGTACTTC
CDR3 protein: CASSFGSGRHQETQYF

V gene: TRBV19
J gene: TRBJ1-1
D gene: TRBD1
clone size: NA
CDR3 DNA: TGTGCCAGTAGGCGGCAGGGGGCAACTGAAGCTTTCTTT
CDR3 protein: CASRRQGATEAFF

V gene: TRBV10-3
J gene: TRBJ2-1
D gene: TRBD2
clone size: many
CDR3 DNA: TGTGCCATCAGTGATCTAGGACTAGCGGGAGACAATGAGCAGTTCTTC
CDR3 protein: CAISDLGLAGDNEQFF

V gene: TRBV2
J gene: TRBJ2-7
D gene: TRBD2
clone size: many
CDR3 DNA: TGTGCCAGCAACCCGGGACTAGCGGGAGGAAGAGAGCAGTACTTC
CDR3 protein: CASNPGLAGGREQYF

V gene: TRBV11-2
J gene: TRBJ2-2
D gene: NA
clone size: many
CDR3 DNA: TGTGCCAGTGGCCGGGAGCTAAACACCGGGGAGCTGTTTTTT
CDR3 protein: CASGRELNTGELFF

V gene: TRBV19
J gene: TRBJ2-3
D gene: TRBD2
clone size: NA
CDR3 DNA: TGTGCCAGTAGTATCCTCGGGACTAGCTCAAATACGCAGTATTTT
CDR3 protein: CASSILGTSSNTQYF

V gene: TRBV12-3/TRBV12-4
J gene: TRBJ2-5
D gene: NA
clone size: many
CDR3 DNA: TGTGCCAGCAGCAAAAGCTACCAAGAGACCCAGTACTTC
CDR3 protein: CASSKSYQETQYF

V gene: TRBV4-2
J gene: TRBJ2-3
D gene: TRBD2
clone size: few
CDR3 DNA: TGTGCCAGCAGCCTCCACCTGACTAGCGGGAGTACAGATACGCAGTATTTT
CDR3 protein: CASSLHLTSGSTDTQYF

V gene: TRBV3-1
J gene: TRBJ1-3
D gene: NA
clone size: many
CDR3 DNA: TGTGCCAGCAGCTCGCCGAAGACAGCGCCTGGAAACACCATATATTTT
CDR3 protein: CASSSPKTAPGNTIYF

V gene: TRBV6-5
J gene: TRBJ1-2
D gene: NA
clone size: NA
CDR3 DNA: TGTGCCAGCAGTCGACACGAGTCCTATGGCTACACCTTC
CDR3 protein: CASSRHESYGYTF

V gene: TRBV7-2
J gene: TRBJ1-5
D gene: NA
clone size: NA
CDR3 DNA: TGTGCCAGCAGCTCGGTAGGACCCCAGCATTTT
CDR3 protein: CASSSVGPQHF

V gene: TRBV20-1
J gene: TRBJ1-1
D gene: NA
clone size: many
CDR3 DNA: TGCAGTGCTAACCAACAGATGATGAACACTGAAGCTTTCTTT
CDR3 protein: CSANQQMMNTEAFF